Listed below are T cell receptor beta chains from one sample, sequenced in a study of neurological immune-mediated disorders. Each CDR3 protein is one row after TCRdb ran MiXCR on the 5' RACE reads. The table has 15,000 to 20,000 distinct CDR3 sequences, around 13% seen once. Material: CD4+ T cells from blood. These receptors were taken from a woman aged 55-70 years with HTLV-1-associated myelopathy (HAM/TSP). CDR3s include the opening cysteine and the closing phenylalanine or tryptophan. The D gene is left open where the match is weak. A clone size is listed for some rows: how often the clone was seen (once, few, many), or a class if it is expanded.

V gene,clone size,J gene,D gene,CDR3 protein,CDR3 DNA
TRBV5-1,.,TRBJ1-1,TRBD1,CASSPDVAGGRTEAFF,TGCGCCAGCAGCCCGGACGTGGCAGGGGGGCGAACTGAAGCTTTCTTT
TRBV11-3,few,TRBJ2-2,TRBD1,CAIRNRGPDTGELFF,TGTGCCATCCGCAACAGGGGGCCGGACACCGGGGAGCTGTTTTTT
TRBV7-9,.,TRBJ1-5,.,CASSLEGYNQPQHF,TGTGCCAGCAGCTTAGAGGGGTACAATCAGCCCCAGCATTTT
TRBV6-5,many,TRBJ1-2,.,CASTSATGRFNYGYTF,TGTGCCAGCACCTCAGCGACAGGACGCTTTAACTATGGCTACACCTTC
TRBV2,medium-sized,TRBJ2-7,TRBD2,CASSGRGRVSYEQYF,TGTGCCAGCAGTGGCCGCGGGAGGGTCTCCTACGAGCAGTACTTC
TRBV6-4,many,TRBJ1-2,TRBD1,CASSDSGTGNYGYTF,TGTGCCAGCAGTGACTCCGGGACAGGGAACTATGGCTACACCTTC
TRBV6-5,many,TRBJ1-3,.,CASSYSGGIRRSGNTIYF,TGTGCCAGCAGTTACTCTGGGGGCATTAGGCGCTCTGGAAACACCATATATTTT
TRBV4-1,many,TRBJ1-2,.,CASSQGAFNYGYTF,TGCGCCAGCAGCCAAGGCGCCTTTAACTATGGCTACACCTTC
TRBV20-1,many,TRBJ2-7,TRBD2,CSARERLAGSYEQYF,TGCAGTGCTAGAGAAAGACTAGCGGGCTCCTACGAGCAGTACTTC
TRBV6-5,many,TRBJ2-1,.,CASKRNNEQFF,TGTGCCAGCAAGAGGAACAATGAGCAGTTCTTC
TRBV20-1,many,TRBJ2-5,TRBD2,CSAGLAGGLSGETQYF,TGCAGTGCCGGACTAGCGGGAGGTCTTTCGGGGGAGACCCAGTACTTC
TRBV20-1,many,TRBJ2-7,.,CSARDLIGYEQYF,TGCAGTGCTAGAGATCTAATAGGTTACGAGCAGTACTTC
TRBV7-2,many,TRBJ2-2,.,CVSSVYRVGGELFF,TGTGTCAGCAGCGTCTACAGGGTTGGCGGGGAGCTGTTTTTT
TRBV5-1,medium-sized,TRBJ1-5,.,CASSLDGRVGIQPQHF,TGCGCCAGCAGCTTGGATGGCAGGGTAGGCATTCAGCCCCAGCATTTT
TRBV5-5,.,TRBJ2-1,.,CASSQDLNSGEQFF,TGTGCCAGCAGCCAAGATTTGAACTCCGGGGAGCAGTTCTTC
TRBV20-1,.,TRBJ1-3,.,CSAREWSGSSRNTIYF,TGCAGTGCTAGAGAATGGAGCGGCAGTAGTCGGAACACCATATATTTT
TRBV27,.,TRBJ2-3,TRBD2,CASSYGLALTDTQYF,TGTGCCAGCAGTTACGGACTAGCGCTCACAGATACGCAGTATTTT
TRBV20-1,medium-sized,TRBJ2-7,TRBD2,CSAKVLAGAPYEQYF,TGCAGTGCTAAAGTTCTAGCGGGAGCCCCCTACGAGCAGTACTTC
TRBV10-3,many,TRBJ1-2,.,CAIRVQNQGSQANYGYTF,TGTGCCATCAGGGTCCAGAATCAGGGTTCCCAAGCTAACTATGGCTACACCTTC
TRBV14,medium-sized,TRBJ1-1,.,CASSLIDRITEAFF,TGTGCCAGCAGCCTGATCGACAGGATCACTGAAGCTTTCTTT
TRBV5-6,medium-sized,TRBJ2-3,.,CASSSGSVFDTQYF,TGTGCCAGCAGCAGCGGTAGCGTATTCGATACGCAGTATTTT
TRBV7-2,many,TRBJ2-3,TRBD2,CASSLVGLATDTQYF,TGTGCCAGCAGCTTAGTGGGACTAGCAACAGATACGCAGTATTTT
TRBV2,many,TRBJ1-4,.,CASRATGATNEKLFF,TGTGCCAGCAGAGCTACAGGTGCAACTAATGAAAAACTGTTTTTT
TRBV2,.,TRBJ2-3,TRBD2,CASRGGTDTQYF,TGTGCCAGCAGGGGGGGGACAGATACGCAGTATTTT
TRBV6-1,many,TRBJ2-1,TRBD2,CATTSGALNEQFF,TGTGCCACAACTAGCGGGGCCTTAAATGAGCAGTTCTTC
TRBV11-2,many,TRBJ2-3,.,CASSPLGSRQYF,TGTGCCAGCAGCCCCCTGGGGAGTAGGCAGTATTTT
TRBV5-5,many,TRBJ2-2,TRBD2,CASGLAGNTGELFF,TGTGCCAGCGGGTTAGCGGGTAACACCGGGGAGCTGTTTTTT
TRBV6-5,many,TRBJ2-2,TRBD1,CASSYWMVRGRNTGELFF,TGTGCCAGCAGTTACTGGATGGTTAGGGGGCGAAACACCGGGGAGCTGTTTTTT
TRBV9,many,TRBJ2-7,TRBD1,CASSSGQETYEQYF,TGTGCCAGCAGCTCGGGACAGGAGACCTACGAGCAGTACTTC